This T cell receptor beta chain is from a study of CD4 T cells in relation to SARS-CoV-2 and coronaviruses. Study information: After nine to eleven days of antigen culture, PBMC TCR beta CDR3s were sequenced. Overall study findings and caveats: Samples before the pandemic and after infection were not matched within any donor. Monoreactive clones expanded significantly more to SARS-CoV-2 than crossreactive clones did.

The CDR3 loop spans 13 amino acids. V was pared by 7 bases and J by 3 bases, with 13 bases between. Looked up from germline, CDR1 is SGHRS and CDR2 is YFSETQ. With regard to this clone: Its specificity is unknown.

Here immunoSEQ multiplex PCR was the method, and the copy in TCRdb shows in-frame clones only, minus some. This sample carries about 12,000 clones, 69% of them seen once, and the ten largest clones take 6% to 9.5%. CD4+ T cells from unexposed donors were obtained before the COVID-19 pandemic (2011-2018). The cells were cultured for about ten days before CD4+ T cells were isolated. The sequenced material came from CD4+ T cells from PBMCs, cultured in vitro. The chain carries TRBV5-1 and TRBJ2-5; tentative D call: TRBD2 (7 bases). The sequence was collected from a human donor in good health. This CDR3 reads CASGGDKKETQYF. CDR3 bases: TGCGCCAGCGGGGGGGACAAAAAAGAGACCCAGTACTTC.